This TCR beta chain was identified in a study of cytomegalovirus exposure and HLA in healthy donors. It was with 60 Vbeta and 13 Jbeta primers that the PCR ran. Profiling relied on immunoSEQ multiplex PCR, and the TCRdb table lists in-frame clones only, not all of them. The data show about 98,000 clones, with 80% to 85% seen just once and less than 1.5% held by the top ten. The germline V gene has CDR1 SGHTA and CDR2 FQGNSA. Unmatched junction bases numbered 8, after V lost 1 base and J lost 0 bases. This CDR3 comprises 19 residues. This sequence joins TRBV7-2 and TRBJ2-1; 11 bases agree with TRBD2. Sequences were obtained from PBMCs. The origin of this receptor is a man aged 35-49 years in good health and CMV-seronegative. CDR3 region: CASSLDRGLAVSSYNEQFF. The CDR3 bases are TGTGCCAGCAGCTTAGACCGGGGACTAGCGGTTAGCTCCTACAATGAGCAGTTCTTC.